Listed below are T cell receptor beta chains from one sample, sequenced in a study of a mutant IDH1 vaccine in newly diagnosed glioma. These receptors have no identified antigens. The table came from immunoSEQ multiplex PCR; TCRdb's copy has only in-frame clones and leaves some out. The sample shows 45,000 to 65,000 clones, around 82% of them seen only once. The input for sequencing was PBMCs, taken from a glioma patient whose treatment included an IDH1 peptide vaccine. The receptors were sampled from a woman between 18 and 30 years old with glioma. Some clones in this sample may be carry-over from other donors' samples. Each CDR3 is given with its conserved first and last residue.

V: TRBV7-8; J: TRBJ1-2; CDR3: CASSLARANYGYTF
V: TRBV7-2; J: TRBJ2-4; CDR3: CASSLAPSKNIQYF
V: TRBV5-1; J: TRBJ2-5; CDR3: CASSPRDSGETQYF
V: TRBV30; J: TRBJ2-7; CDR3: CAWSRGQGGSGQYF
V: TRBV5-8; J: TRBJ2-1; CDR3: CASSLRQIAYNEQFF
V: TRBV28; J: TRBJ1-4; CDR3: CASSPTGMAEKLFF
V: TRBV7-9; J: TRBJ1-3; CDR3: CASITGGNSGNTIYF
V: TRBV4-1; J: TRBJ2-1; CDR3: CASSQVTGTYNEQFF
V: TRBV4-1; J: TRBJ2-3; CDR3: CASRQMTGGTTDTQYF
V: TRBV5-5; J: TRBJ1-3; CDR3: CASRLTGSGNTIYF
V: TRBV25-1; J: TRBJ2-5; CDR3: CASSEVRGGQETQYF
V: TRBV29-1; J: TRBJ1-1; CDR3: CSVEERRGRRSTEAFF
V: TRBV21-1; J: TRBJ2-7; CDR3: CASSKAGTGPHEQYF
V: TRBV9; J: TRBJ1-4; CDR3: CASSVLTGQGSEKLFF
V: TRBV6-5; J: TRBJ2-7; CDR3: CASSYSEGRYEQYF
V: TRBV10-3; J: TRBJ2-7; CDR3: CAVEGSTYEQYF
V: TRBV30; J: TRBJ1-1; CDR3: CAWSDGQPGRFMNTEAFF
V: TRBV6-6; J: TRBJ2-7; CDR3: CASSSTSASSYEQYF
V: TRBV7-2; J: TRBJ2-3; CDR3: CASKDRGNTDTQYF
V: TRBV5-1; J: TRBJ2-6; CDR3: CASSLLSGANVLTF
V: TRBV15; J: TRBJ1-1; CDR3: CATSRVPNTEAFF
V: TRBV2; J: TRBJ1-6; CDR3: CASSVSPLHF
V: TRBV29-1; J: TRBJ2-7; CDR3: CSVRTGGAEQYF
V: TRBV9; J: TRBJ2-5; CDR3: CASSAQGSETQYF
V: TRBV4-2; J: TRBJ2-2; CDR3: CASSPSTANTGELFF
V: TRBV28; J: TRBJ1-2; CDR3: CASAEGYGYTF
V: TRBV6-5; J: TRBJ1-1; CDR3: CASSYSYSRGTEAFF
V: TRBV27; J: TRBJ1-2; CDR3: CASSLSRTASYGYTF
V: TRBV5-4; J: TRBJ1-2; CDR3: CASSLDYRQGYTF
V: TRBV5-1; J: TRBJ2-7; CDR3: CASSSSGRAYEQYF
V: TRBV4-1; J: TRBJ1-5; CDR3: CASSPRGGLSNQPQHF
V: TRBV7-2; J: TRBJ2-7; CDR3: CASSPSSGAYEQYF
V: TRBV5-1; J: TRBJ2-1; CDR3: CASSYFSGRRTYNEQFF
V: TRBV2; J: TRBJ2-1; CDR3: CASWAREQFF
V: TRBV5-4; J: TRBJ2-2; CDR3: CASTHGGRNTGELFF
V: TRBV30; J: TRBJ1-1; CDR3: CAWSDSRNTEAFF
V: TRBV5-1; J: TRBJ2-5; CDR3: CASSLVSGIETQYF
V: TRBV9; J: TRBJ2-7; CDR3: CASSAGGVGYEQYF
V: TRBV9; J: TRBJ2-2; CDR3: CASSVGAKGSGELFF
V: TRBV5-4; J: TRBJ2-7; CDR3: CASSSLAGNYHEQYF
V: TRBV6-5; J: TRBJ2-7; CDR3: CASSYSRDRNYEQYF